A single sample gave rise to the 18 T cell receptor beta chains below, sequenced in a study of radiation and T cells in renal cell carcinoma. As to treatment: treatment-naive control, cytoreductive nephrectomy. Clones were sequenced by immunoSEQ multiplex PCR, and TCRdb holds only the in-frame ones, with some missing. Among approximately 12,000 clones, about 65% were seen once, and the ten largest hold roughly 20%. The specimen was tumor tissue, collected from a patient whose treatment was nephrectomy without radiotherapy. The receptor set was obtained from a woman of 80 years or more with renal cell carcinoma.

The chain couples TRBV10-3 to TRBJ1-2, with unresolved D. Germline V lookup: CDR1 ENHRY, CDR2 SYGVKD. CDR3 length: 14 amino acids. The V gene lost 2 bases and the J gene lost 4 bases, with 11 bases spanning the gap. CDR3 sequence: CAISEVRLSYGYTF. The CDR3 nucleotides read TGTGCCATCAGTGAGGTCAGACTCAGCTATGGCTACACCTTC.

CDR3 loop: CASSLAGGLDEQYF. CDR3 bases: TGTGCCAGCAGCTTAGCTGGGGGGCTGGACGAGCAGTACTTC. The J gene is TRBJ2-7, the V gene TRBV11-2; D tentatively fits TRBD1 or TRBD2 (6 bases each). The germline CDR1 and CDR2 sequences are SGHAT and FQNNGV. This CDR3 is built from 14 residues. The V end lost 1 base, the J end lost 5 bases, and 12 bases lay between the germline ends.

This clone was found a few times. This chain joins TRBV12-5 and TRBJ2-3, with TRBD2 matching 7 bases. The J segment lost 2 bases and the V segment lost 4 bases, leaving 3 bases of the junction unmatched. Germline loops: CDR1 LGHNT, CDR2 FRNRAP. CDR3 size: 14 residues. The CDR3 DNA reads TGTGCTAGTGGTTGGGGGGGGACCACAGATACGCAGTATTTT. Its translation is CASGWGGTTDTQYF.

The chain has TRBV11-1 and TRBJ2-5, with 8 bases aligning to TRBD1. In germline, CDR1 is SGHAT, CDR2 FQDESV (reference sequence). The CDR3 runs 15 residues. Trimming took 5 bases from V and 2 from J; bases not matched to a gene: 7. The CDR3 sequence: CASSRQGAEQETQYF. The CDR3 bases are TGTGCCAGCAGCCGGCAGGGGGCGGAACAAGAGACCCAGTACTTC.

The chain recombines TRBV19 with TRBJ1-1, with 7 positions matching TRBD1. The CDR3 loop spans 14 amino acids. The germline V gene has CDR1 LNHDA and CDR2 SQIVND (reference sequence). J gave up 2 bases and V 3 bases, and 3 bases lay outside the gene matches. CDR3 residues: CASSMTGINTEAFF. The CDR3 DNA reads TGTGCCAGTAGTATGACAGGGATAAACACTGAAGCTTTCTTT. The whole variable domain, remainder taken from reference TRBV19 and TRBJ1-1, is DGGITQSPKYLFRKEGQNVTLSCEQNLNHDAMYWYRQDPGQGLRLIYYSQIVNDFQKGDIAEGYSVSREKKESFPLTVTSAQKNPTAFYLCASSMTGINTEAFFGQGTRLTVV.

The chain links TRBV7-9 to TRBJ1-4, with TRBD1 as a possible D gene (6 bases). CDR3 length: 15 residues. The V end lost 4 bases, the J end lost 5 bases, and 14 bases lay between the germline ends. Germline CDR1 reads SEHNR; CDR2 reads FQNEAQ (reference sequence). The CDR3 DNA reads TGTGCCAGCAGCTATACCGGACAGTCGAATGAAAAACTGTTTTTT. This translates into CASSYTGQSNEKLFF.

For the CDR3, the DNA is TGTGCCAGCAGCCACGGACAGTATACCACCTACGAGCAGTACGTC. It specifies CASSHGQYTTYEQYV. This sequence joins TRBV13 and TRBJ2-7, with D possibly TRBD1 on 6 matching bases. Germline-derived CDR1 and CDR2 are PRHDT and FYEKMQ (reference sequence). Trimming cost V 5 bases and J 2 bases, with 16 bases left between them. The CDR3 contains 15 residues.

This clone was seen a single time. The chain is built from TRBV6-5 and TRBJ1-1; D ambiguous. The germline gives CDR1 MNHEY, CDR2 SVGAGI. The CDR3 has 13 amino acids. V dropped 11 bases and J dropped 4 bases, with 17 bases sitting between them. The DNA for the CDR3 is TGTGCCGCTGGCGGAGGTGGGAGCACTGAAGCTTTCTTT. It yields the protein CAAGGGGSTEAFF.

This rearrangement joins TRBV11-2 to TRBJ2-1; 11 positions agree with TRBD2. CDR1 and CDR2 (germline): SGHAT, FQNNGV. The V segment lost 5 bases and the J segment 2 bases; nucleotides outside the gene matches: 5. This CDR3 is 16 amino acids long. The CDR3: CASSPTTSGAYNEQFF. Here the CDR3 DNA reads TGTGCCAGCAGCCCGACGACTAGCGGGGCCTACAATGAGCAGTTCTTC.

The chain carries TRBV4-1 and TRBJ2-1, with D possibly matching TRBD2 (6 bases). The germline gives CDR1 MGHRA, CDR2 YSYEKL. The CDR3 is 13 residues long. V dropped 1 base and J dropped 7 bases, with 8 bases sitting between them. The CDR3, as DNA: TGCGCCAGCAGCCAAGCGGGGGTAAATGAGCAGTTCTTC. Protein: CASSQAGVNEQFF.

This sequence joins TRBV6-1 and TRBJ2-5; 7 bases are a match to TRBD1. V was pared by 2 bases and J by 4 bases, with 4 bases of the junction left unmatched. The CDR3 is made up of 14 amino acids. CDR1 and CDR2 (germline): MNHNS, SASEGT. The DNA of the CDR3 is TGTGCCAGCAGTGAAAACAGGGGTGGAGAGACCCAGTACTTC. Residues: CASSENRGGETQYF.

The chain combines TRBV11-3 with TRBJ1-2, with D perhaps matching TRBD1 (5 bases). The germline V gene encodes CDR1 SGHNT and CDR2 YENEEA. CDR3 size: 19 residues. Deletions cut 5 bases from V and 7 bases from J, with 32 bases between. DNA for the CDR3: TGTGCCAGCAGCCCGTCGGGACCAGAGAGCGTTCCTATGCCTATTGGCTACACCTTC. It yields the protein CASSPSGPESVPMPIGYTF.

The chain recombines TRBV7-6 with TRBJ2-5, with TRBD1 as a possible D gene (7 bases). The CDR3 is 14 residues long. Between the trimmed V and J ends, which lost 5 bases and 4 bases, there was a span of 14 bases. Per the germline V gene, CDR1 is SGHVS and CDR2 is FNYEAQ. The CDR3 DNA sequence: TGTGCCAGCAGCAAGGGGGCGGGGCGAGAGACCCAGTACTTC. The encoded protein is CASSKGAGRETQYF.

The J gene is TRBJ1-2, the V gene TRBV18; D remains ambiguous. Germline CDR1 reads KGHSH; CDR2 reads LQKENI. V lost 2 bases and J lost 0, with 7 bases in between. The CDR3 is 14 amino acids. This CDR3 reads CASSPGEANYGYTF. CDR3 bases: TGTGCCAGCTCACCAGGGGAAGCTAACTATGGCTACACCTTC.

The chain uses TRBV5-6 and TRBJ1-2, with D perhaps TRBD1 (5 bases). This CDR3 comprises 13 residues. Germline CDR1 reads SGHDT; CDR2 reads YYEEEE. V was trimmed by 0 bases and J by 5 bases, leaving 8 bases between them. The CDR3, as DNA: TGTGCCAGCAGCTTGGAACGGGGGTATGGCTACACCTTC. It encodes CASSLERGYGYTF.

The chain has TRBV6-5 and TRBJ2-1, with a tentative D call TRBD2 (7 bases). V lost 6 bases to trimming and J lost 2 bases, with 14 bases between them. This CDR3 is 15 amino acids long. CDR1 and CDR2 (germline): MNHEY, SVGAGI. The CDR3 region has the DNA TGTGCCAGCAGCCAAGGGGGGGGGACCTACAATGAGCAGTTCTTC. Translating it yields CASSQGGGTYNEQFF.

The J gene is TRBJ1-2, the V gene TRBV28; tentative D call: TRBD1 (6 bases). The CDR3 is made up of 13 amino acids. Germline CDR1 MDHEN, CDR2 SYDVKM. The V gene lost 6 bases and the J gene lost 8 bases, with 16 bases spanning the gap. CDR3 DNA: TGTGCCAGCAGGGGGGCATCTCGTCTCGGCTACACCTTC. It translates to CASRGASRLGYTF.

CDR3 residues: CASSLDLAGPYEQYF. As DNA, the CDR3 is TGCGCCAGCAGCTTGGATCTAGCGGGTCCCTACGAGCAGTACTTC. The J gene is TRBJ2-7, the V gene TRBV5-1; TRBD2 matches 8 bases. Trimming took 0 bases from V and 2 from J; bases not matched to a gene: 4. The CDR3 is made up of 15 amino acids. Germline V gene lookup returns CDR1 SGHRS and CDR2 YFSETQ. The whole variable domain, filled in from reference TRBV5-1 and TRBJ2-7, reads KAGVTQTPRYLIKTRGQQVTLSCSPISGHRSVSWYQQTPGQGLQFLFEYFSETQRNKGNFPGRFSGRQFSNSRSEMNVSTLELGDSALYLCASSLDLAGPYEQYFGPGTRLTVT.